This TCR beta chain was sequenced during a study of beta chain features in type 1 diabetes. Looking at the study overall: Analysis included 95 million to 140 million sorted cells drawn from all samples. General study results and limits: Insertion counts at VDJ junctions were lower in type 1 diabetes patients, who also showed more deletions there. In patients and controls equally, PCR might favor templates that are shorter.

The isolated RNA, all of it, was reverse transcribed, so expressed TCRB transcripts were what got sequenced. Using immunoSEQ multiplex PCR, the repertoire was profiled, and TCRdb retains in-frame clones only, with some absent. The data show 200,000 to 300,000 clones, around an eighth seen once. With respect to this clone: Antigen unknown.

V was shortened by 4 bases and J by 0 bases, with 14 bases between the two germline ends. Per germline, CDR1 SGDLS and CDR2 YYNGEE. This CDR3 has 16 residues. The genes are TRBV9 and TRBJ1-5, with a weak D call TRBD1 (6 bases). This sequence originates from a woman aged 40-49 years in good health. The sequenced material came from naive CD4+ T cells from blood. The CDR3 sequence: CASSPGTPYSNQPQHF. CDR3 nucleotides: TGTGCCAGCAGCCCCGGGACACCGTATAGCAATCAGCCCCAGCATTTT.